The T cell receptor (beta chain) described here comes from a study of tumor-infiltrating lymphocytes in oesophageal squamous cell carcinoma. TCRdb processed the PCR reads anew with MiXCR; each CDR3 protein has one entry. The repertoire holds about 10,000 distinct CDR3 sequences, with approximately 60% as singletons. The clonotype comes from a female donor with esophageal squamous cell carcinoma. Sequenced input: esophageal tumor tissue.

CDR3 region: CASSGQGLSTNEKLFF. The CDR3 nucleotides are TGTGCCAGCAGTGGACAGGGTTTATCAACTAATGAAAAACTGTTTTTT. The V gene is TRBV6-1, the J gene TRBJ1-4; 7 positions agree with TRBD1. The ends lost 4 bases at V and 0 bases at J; junction bases unmatched: 5. The CDR3 has 16 amino acids. Germline assignment: CDR1 MNHNS and CDR2 SASEGT.